Given below is one TCR beta chain in context. Its antigen is unknown. Through a sample-barcoded 5' primer and a J-beta primer mix, a second PCR was run for 7 to 11 cycles. From the 5' RACE reads, TCRdb called clonotypes with MiXCR, one entry per CDR3 protein. The sample yields 1.5 million to 2 million distinct CDR3 sequences, approximately 39% seen once. The sample originates from a study of blood T cells in healthy people across ages. Study results and caveats: Higher diversity, along with more naive CD4+ cells, distinguished long-lived donors from aged donors. The study regarded diversity estimates from one million T cells as underestimates.

The authors extracted at least 6 micrograms of total RNA per sample. V was clipped by 1 base and J by 0 bases, with 7 bases between them. CDR1 and CDR2 from the germline V gene are MGHRA and YSYEKL. The CDR3 is made up of 15 amino acids. This clonotype was obtained from a human donor in good health. Sequenced sample: blood. The rearrangement joins TRBV4-1 to TRBJ2-1, with no clear D. CDR3 region: CASSQVVVSYNEQFF. The CDR3 DNA reads as TGCGCCAGCAGCCAAGTGGTTGTCTCCTACAATGAGCAGTTCTTC.